This TCR beta chain was observed in a study of response to subunit inactivated influenza vaccine. Via MiXCR, TCRdb re-called the RT-PCR reads, giving one row per CDR3 protein. This sample has about 570,000 distinct CDR3 sequences, with about 11% found just once. The germline gives CDR1 DFQATT, CDR2 SNEGSKA (reference sequence). V was shortened by 2 bases and J by 5 bases, with 16 bases between the two germline ends. This CDR3 is 16 amino acids long. The same data also went into a second study, on T cells expressing NK-cell markers. Per that study: 5'RACE template switching with UMIs produced the TCR beta cDNA. Source material for TCR beta repertoires consisted of sorted CD3+CD56+NKG2C+, CD3+CD56+NKG2C- and CD3+CD56-NKG2C+ T cells. The contribution of dominant NKG2C+ clonotypes to CD8+ T cells in about 6 donors was roughly 1.0-7.0%. Similarly, these clonotypes led the CD3+CD56-NKG2C+ fraction as well in several donors.

The sequenced sample was PBMCs from blood, obtained on the day of vaccination. The chain joins TRBV20-1 to TRBJ1-6; a weak D match, TRBD1 (6 bases). The TCR sequence derives from a middle-aged man who received an inactivated influenza vaccine. CDR3 sequence: CSARRQAMGDNSPLHF. The CDR3 DNA sequence: TGCAGTGCTAGACGACAGGCCATGGGCGATAATTCACCCCTCCACTTT.